A selection of T cell receptor beta chains follows, all from one sample in a study of tumor-infiltrating lymphocytes in localized non-small cell lung cancer. Profiled with immunoSEQ multiplex PCR; TCRdb holds only in-frame clones, not every one. Of around 25,000 clones in the sample, about two thirds were seen once. The sample comprised lung tumor tissue. The receptors shown here come from a human donor with non-small cell lung cancer. Both conserved end residues are part of each CDR3. The D gene is left open where the match is weak. The size of a clone is reported for some rows only, either as once, few or many, or as a class for expanded clones.

NA	TRBV29-1	TRBJ2-3	NA	CSALRTGTDTQYF	TGCAGCGCCTTGAGGACAGGCACAGATACGCAGTATTTT
NA	TRBV12-5	TRBJ1-5	NA	CASGLGHSNQPQHF	TGTGCTAGTGGTTTGGGACATAGCAATCAGCCCCAGCATTTT
NA	TRBV11-3	TRBJ1-6	NA	CASSMDGNSPLHF	TGTGCCAGCAGCATGGACGGAAATTCACCCCTCCACTTT
once	TRBV19	TRBJ2-7	NA	CATAGNSYEQYF	TGTGCCACCGCCGGGAACTCCTACGAGCAGTACTTC
NA	TRBV6-1	TRBJ1-1	NA	CASSERGEKAFF	TGTGCCAGCAGTGAAAGGGGGGAGAAAGCTTTCTTT
NA	TRBV6-6	TRBJ2-1	NA	CASTQGGAVSYNEQFF	TGTGCCAGCACCCAAGGAGGGGCGGTCTCCTACAATGAGCAGTTCTTC
NA	TRBV15	TRBJ2-3	TRBD1	CATQGVSTDTQYF	TGTGCCACACAGGGGGTTAGCACAGATACGCAGTATTTT
NA	TRBV5-1	TRBJ1-1	TRBD1	CASSSQTGGTEAFF	TGCGCCAGCAGCTCTCAGACAGGGGGCACTGAAGCTTTCTTT
NA	TRBV30	TRBJ2-6	NA	CAWRASSGANVLTF	TGTGCCTGGAGGGCGAGCTCTGGGGCCAACGTCCTGACTTTC
NA	TRBV19	TRBJ1-1	NA	CASMGLGRARTEAFF	TGTGCCAGTATGGGGTTGGGCAGAGCGAGGACTGAAGCTTTCTTT
NA	TRBV30	TRBJ1-5	NA	CAWGTGSRQPQHF	TGTGCCTGGGGCACAGGGTCGAGGCAGCCCCAGCATTTT
few	TRBV4-3	TRBJ2-1	NA	CASSQARGLYNEQFF	TGCGCCAGCAGCCAAGCCCGGGGGTTATACAATGAGCAGTTCTTC
few	TRBV25-1	TRBJ2-2	NA	CASSDREDTGELFF	TGTGCCAGCAGTGACAGGGAGGACACCGGGGAGCTGTTTTTT
NA	TRBV6-1	TRBJ1-3	NA	CASSGGGPSSGNTIYF	TGTGCCAGCAGTGGGGGGGGTCCGAGCTCTGGAAACACCATATATTTT
NA	TRBV5-6	TRBJ1-1	NA	CASSLIGFGTEAFF	TGTGCCAGCAGCTTGATTGGGTTTGGCACTGAAGCTTTCTTT
NA	TRBV28	TRBJ1-2	TRBD1	CASRPGQRLNYGYTF	TGTGCCAGCAGGCCGGGACAGCGCTTAAACTATGGCTACACCTTC
NA	TRBV7-8	TRBJ1-6	TRBD1	CASSLSRQGISPLHF	TGTGCCAGCAGCTTATCGAGACAGGGCATTTCACCCCTCCACTTT
NA	TRBV5-1	TRBJ2-7	NA	CASSSGTPDEQYF	TGCGCCAGCAGTTCCGGGACCCCGGACGAGCAGTACTTC
NA	TRBV7-2	TRBJ1-2	NA	CASSLKGNYGYTF	TGTGCCAGCAGCTTAAAGGGAAACTATGGCTACACCTTC
few	TRBV5-4	TRBJ1-2	NA	CASSLGQDNNYGYTF	TGTGCCAGCAGCTTGGGTCAAGATAATAACTATGGCTACACCTTC
few	TRBV19	TRBJ1-1	NA	CASSIKLRGITEAFF	TGTGCCAGTAGTATTAAACTCAGGGGAATCACTGAAGCTTTCTTT
NA	TRBV7-9	TRBJ2-2	NA	CASNLPGGPLGTGELFF	TGTGCCAGCAACTTACCTGGCGGGCCATTGGGGACCGGGGAGCTGTTTTTT
NA	TRBV9	TRBJ2-1	TRBD2	CASSVVGSGGEQFF	TGTGCCAGCAGCGTAGTCGGTAGCGGGGGCGAGCAGTTCTTC
few	TRBV11-1	TRBJ2-1	TRBD1	CASSLGTGSSYNEQFF	TGTGCCAGCAGCTTGGGGACAGGGAGCTCCTACAATGAGCAGTTCTTC
NA	TRBV19	TRBJ1-5	NA	CAINTGGLNQPQHF	TGTGCCATCAACACCGGAGGGTTGAATCAGCCCCAGCATTTT
NA	TRBV7-2	TRBJ2-7	NA	CASSFRSAYEQYF	TGTGCCAGCAGCTTTAGGAGCGCCTACGAGCAGTACTTC
NA	TRBV19	TRBJ1-6	NA	CASSIGGRDNSPLHF	TGTGCCAGTAGTATTGGGGGGCGCGATAATTCACCCCTCCACTTT
NA	TRBV30	TRBJ2-7	NA	CAWVLKGVGHEQYF	TGTGCCTGGGTTCTTAAGGGGGTGGGCCACGAGCAGTACTTC
NA	TRBV18	TRBJ1-1	NA	CASSPGNTEAFF	TGTGCCAGCTCACCTGGGAACACTGAAGCTTTCTTT
NA	TRBV5-6	TRBJ2-3	TRBD2	CASRPLGVAGTTDTQYF	TGTGCCAGCAGACCCCTTGGGGTAGCGGGGACCACAGATACGCAGTATTTT
NA	TRBV7-2	TRBJ2-3	NA	CASRQGTDTQYF	TGTGCCAGCCGACAGGGCACAGATACGCAGTATTTT
few	TRBV4-1	TRBJ1-2	NA	CASSQGQINYGYTF	TGCGCCAGCAGCCAAGGGCAGATAAACTATGGCTACACCTTC
few	TRBV7-6	TRBJ2-7	NA	CASSSGGGSYEQYF	TGTGCCAGCAGCTCTGGGGGCGGATCCTACGAGCAGTACTTC
NA	TRBV5-5	TRBJ2-2	NA	CASSLDGRVIAGELFF	TGTGCCAGCAGCTTGGACGGCAGGGTCATTGCCGGGGAGCTGTTTTTT
NA	TRBV5-1	TRBJ2-1	TRBD2	CASSLTATSGYYNEQFF	TGCGCCAGCAGCTTGACAGCCACTAGCGGCTACTACAATGAGCAGTTCTTC
NA	TRBV10-2	TRBJ1-5	NA	CASSVGRGRDSNQPQHF	TGCGCCAGCAGTGTCGGTAGGGGAAGGGATAGCAATCAGCCCCAGCATTTT
NA	TRBV11-2	TRBJ2-3	TRBD2	CASSFSGGAGDTQYF	TGTGCCAGCAGCTTTAGCGGGGGGGCCGGAGATACGCAGTATTTT
NA	TRBV5-4	TRBJ2-1	NA	CASSLAGTPSLF	TGTGCCAGCAGCTTGGCAGGGACCCCATCCCTCTTC
NA	TRBV4-2	TRBJ1-1	NA	CASSVGPEAFF	TGTGCCAGCTCTGTGGGCCCTGAAGCTTTCTTT
few	TRBV4-2	TRBJ2-1	TRBD1	CASSRSDRDNEQFF	TGTGCCAGCAGCCGTTCGGACAGGGACAATGAGCAGTTCTTC
NA	TRBV2	TRBJ2-7	NA	CASRYTSDEQYF	TGTGCCAGCCGCTATACTAGTGACGAGCAGTACTTC
NA	TRBV27	TRBJ1-2	TRBD1	CASRTGASVGYTF	TGTGCCAGCAGGACAGGGGCAAGCGTTGGCTACACCTTC
once	TRBV7-2	TRBJ1-1	NA	CASSILGPSEAFF	TGTGCCAGCAGCATTCTCGGACCATCTGAAGCTTTCTTT
NA	TRBV30	TRBJ1-1	TRBD1	CAWSVGQGASAFF	TGTGCCTGGAGTGTTGGGCAGGGGGCATCGGCTTTCTTT
NA	TRBV5-1	TRBJ2-5	TRBD1	CASSLDGTGGAVYF	TGCGCCAGCAGCTTGGATGGTACAGGGGGCGCCGTCTACTTC
NA	TRBV4-2	TRBJ1-1	NA	CASRDSMNTEAFF	TGTGCCAGCAGGGACAGTATGAACACTGAAGCTTTCTTT
NA	TRBV6-6	TRBJ1-5	TRBD1	CASSPGQVNQPQHF	TGTGCCAGCAGTCCGGGACAGGTGAATCAGCCCCAGCATTTT
NA	TRBV4-3	TRBJ2-2	NA	CASSQAQGYSTGELFF	TGCGCCAGCAGCCAAGCACAGGGCTATTCCACCGGGGAGCTGTTTTTT
few	TRBV25-1	TRBJ2-7	NA	CASSEYGQGSLEQYF	TGTGCCAGCAGTGAATACGGTCAGGGTTCTTTGGAGCAGTACTTC
NA	TRBV4-3	TRBJ1-1	NA	CASSQGPTGRAFF	TGCGCCAGCAGCCAAGGCCCGACGGGACGGGCTTTCTTT